This is a list of T cell receptor beta chains from one sample in a study of blood T cell repertoires in COVID-19. Sequenced by immunoSEQ multiplex PCR; TCRdb stores in-frame clones only, minus some. The sample holds 250,000 to 400,000 clones, around 89% seen once. The sequencing input was peripheral blood. The receptors originated from a woman in her thirties with COVID-19, enrolled during active disease. The CDR3 runs from the conserved cysteine through the conserved F or W. D genes are given only for firm matches. Only part of the rows carry a size: once, few, many, or a class if the clone is expanded.

v_gene	j_gene	d_gene	abundance	CDR3nt	CDR3aa
TRBV3-1/TRBV3-2	TRBJ1-2	TRBD1	.	TGTGCCAGCAGCCAGCGACAGGGGAATTTCTACACCTTC	CASSQRQGNFYTF
TRBV19	TRBJ2-2	TRBD1	.	TGTGCCAGTAGTATTCGGGGGACAGGGCAGAACACCGGGGAGCTGTTTTTT	CASSIRGTGQNTGELFF
TRBV29-1	TRBJ1-1	TRBD1	.	TGCAGCGGCGTCGGGACAGGGGCTTCGAACACTGAAGCTTTCTTT	CSGVGTGASNTEAFF
TRBV18	TRBJ1-2	.	.	TGTGCCAGCTCACCAGGGCTCCCCTATGGCTACACCTTC	CASSPGLPYGYTF
TRBV28	TRBJ1-5	TRBD1	.	TGTGCCAGCAGTCTTACAGGGGCCAATCAGCCCCAGCATTTT	CASSLTGANQPQHF
TRBV6-5	TRBJ1-2	TRBD1	.	TGTGCCACTGGGACAGGGGGGAATGGCTACACCTTC	CATGTGGNGYTF
TRBV27	TRBJ1-6	.	.	TGTGCCAGCAGTTTATCATGGAACAGTCTAAGGCTTCTGCCCCTCCACTTT	CASSLSWNSLRLLPLHF
TRBV6-1	TRBJ2-1	.	.	TGTGCCAGCAGTGAACGGGCGGGTTCCTACAATGAGCAGTTCTTC	CASSERAGSYNEQFF
TRBV28	TRBJ1-3	.	.	TGTGCCAGCAGCACTCAACAGGGATCCGGAAACACCATATATTTT	CASSTQQGSGNTIYF
TRBV28	TRBJ1-5	.	few	TGTGCCAGCAGTTTTTCGAGACGGGGGTATAGCAATCAGCCCCAGCATTTT	CASSFSRRGYSNQPQHF
TRBV19	TRBJ1-1	.	few	TGTGCCAGTAGTCTACAGGACCTTGGCACTGAAGCTTTCTTT	CASSLQDLGTEAFF
TRBV3-1/TRBV3-2	TRBJ2-5	.	.	TGTGCCAGCAGCCAAGCGGCGGGGCTGGGGCAAGAGACCCAGTACTTC	CASSQAAGLGQETQYF
TRBV30	TRBJ2-2	TRBD1	once	TGTGCCTGTGACAGGGGGGCCCGGGAGCTGTTTTTT	CACDRGARELFF
TRBV9	TRBJ2-5	TRBD2	.	TGTGCCAGCAGTAGCGGGGAGGGGGAGACCCAGTACTTC	CASSSGEGETQYF
TRBV19	TRBJ2-2	TRBD1	.	TGTGCCAGTAACCCGAGGGCAGGGGGTGAATTTCGGAACACCGGGGAGCTGTTTTTT	CASNPRAGGEFRNTGELFF
TRBV6-5	TRBJ1-6	.	.	TGTGCCAGCAGTTACGTGTTTTTGAAGCCACCCCTCCACTTT	CASSYVFLKPPLHF
TRBV19	TRBJ1-2	.	few	TGTGCCAGTAGTACCCTGGTACAGGGAATCCATGGCTACACCTTC	CASSTLVQGIHGYTF
TRBV5-1	TRBJ2-1	TRBD2	few	TGCGCCAGCAGCTTGGAGACTAGCGTCTTCTACAATGAGCAGTTCTTC	CASSLETSVFYNEQFF
TRBV5-5	TRBJ1-6	TRBD1	.	TGTGCCAGCAGGGCCGGGACAGGGGGATCACCCCTCCACTTT	CASRAGTGGSPLHF
TRBV7-8	TRBJ1-1	TRBD1	.	TGTGCCAGCAGCTCGGACAGGGGTTGGACTGAAGCTTTCTTT	CASSSDRGWTEAFF
TRBV5-6	TRBJ1-4	TRBD1	.	TGTGCCAGCAGCCCTGGTGACAGGGGGAATGAAAAACTGTTTTTT	CASSPGDRGNEKLFF
TRBV4-2	TRBJ2-2	TRBD2	.	TGTGCCAGCAGCCACATTTTGAGGACTAGCGTTACCGGGGAGCTGTTTTTT	CASSHILRTSVTGELFF